This T cell receptor beta chain emerged from a study of T-cell memory formation after mild COVID-19. Study conclusions and caveats: Contracting CD4+ clones were located mainly in CM and EM, and CD8+ clones in EMRA.

A single record per CDR3 protein comes from TCRdb applying MiXCR to the 5' RACE reads. The sample yields 390,000 or so distinct CDR3 sequences, 16% seen once. A remark on this clonotype: Antigen specificity is unknown. Compared with germline, one end of the junction differs, possibly owing to a read error.

The CDR3 consists of 15 residues. Germline loops: CDR1 SGHAT, CDR2 FQNNGV. Material for sequencing was PBMCs or a T cell subset sorted from them (not recorded which). This sequence was found in a man aged 18 to 35 who had mild COVID-19 (a few samples of this study predate the infection). Cell type and time point are not known. The V and J genes are TRBV11-2 and TRBJ1-2; D is ambiguous. The CDR3 loop reads CAGSLVHINDNGYTF. In DNA form, the CDR3 reads TGTGCCGGCAGCTTGGTCCACATTAACGACAACGGCTACACCTTC.